This TCR beta chain was identified in a study of shared clonotypes between healthy human individuals. The study, taken as a whole, reports: Sorted-subset sequencing was shown by rarefaction to be incomplete despite large depth.

Germline V lookup: CDR1 LNHDA, CDR2 SQIVND (reference sequence). V lost 4 bases and J lost 5; bases outside the gene matches: 11. This CDR3 contains 17 residues. It was into CD45RA+ naive and CD45RA-negative memory subsets that the CD4+ cells were split. Using immunoSEQ multiplex PCR, the repertoire was profiled, and TCRdb retains in-frame clones only, with some absent. The sample yields around 240,000 clones, 65% seen once. Regarding this clone: Its antigen is still unknown.

The receptor was derived from a man aged 30 to 39 in good health. The rearrangement joins TRBV19 to TRBJ2-2, with TRBD1 matching over 9 bases. Material: memory CD4+ T cells sorted from blood. Subset given: CD45RA-negative fraction. CDR3 coding DNA: TGTGCCAGTAGTACCCCCCCGGGACAGGGTATGACCGGGGAGCTGTTTTTT. Its protein product is CASSTPPGQGMTGELFF.